This TCR beta chain appears in the sequencing data of a study of long-term antiretroviral therapy in people with HIV. Broader study findings: Compared with controls, HIV repertoires showed narrower CDR3 length ranges.

This CDR3 region has 16 residues. The trim removed 5 bases at V and 1 base at J, leaving 7 bases unmatched. The germline CDR1 and CDR2 sequences are MNHEY and SMNVEV (reference sequence). This clone was counted once. Its target is unknown. Survey-level resolution applied to immunoSEQ assay v3.0. The study targeted roughly 40,000-50,000 T-cell genomes per sample in sequencing. Repertoires were generated with immunoSEQ multiplex PCR, while TCRdb's copy carries only in-frame clones and drops some. The table lists some 21,000 clones, about four fifths of them singletons. Donors each had at least one pre-ART PBMC sample and at least two post-ART ones. There were no participants with HIV treated outside the United States.

This TCR was sampled from a man between 50 and 59 years old with HIV. This sequence joins TRBV27 and TRBJ2-2; TRBD2 agrees at 7 bases. The material sequenced was unsorted PBMCs, taken at the start of antiretroviral therapy. The CDR3, as DNA: TGTGCCAGCAGTCGGGGATTAGCGGGGAACACCGGGGAGCTGTTTTTT. Amino acid sequence: CASSRGLAGNTGELFF.